This T cell receptor (beta chain) was recovered during a study of metastatic and nonmetastatic thyroid tumors. Overall study: Repertoires from blood and tumor or nodule tissue of malignant and benign thyroid patients were compared.

Trimming took 0 bases from V and 6 from J, leaving 15 bases between them. CDR3 length equals 16 residues. In germline, CDR1 is SGHRS, CDR2 YFSETQ. This clone was seen once. Its antigen is undetermined. Before thyroid surgery, none of the patients had received any treatment. Study results and caveats: Reported TCR beta diversity, measured in blood and tumor, was significantly higher for malignant thyroid tumors than for benign nodules.

MiXCR re-clonotyped the PCR reads for TCRdb. This sample yields fewer than 15,000 clones, of which approximately 25% are seen a single time; 15% to 20% belongs to the top ten. The rearrangement links TRBV5-1 to TRBJ1-4, with D perhaps matching TRBD1 (6 bases). This TCR was sampled from a female donor with papillary thyroid cancer or a benign thyroid nodule (not recorded which). Some clones in this sample may be carry-over from other donors' samples. Sequenced: tumor tissue. The CDR3 sequence: CASSLGWGPLDEKLFF. DNA for the CDR3: TGCGCCAGCAGCTTGGGTTGGGGGCCGCTTGATGAAAAACTGTTTTTT.